This paragraph reports one T cell receptor (beta chain). Its antigen remains unknown. Germline V gives CDR1 MDHEN, CDR2 SYDVKM. The CDR3 sequence is 18 residues long. The V and J ends lost 1 base and 0 bases respectively, with 13 bases between them. The data stem from a study of cytomegalovirus exposure and HLA in healthy donors. Findings and limits, study-wide: In a later analysis, at a false discovery rate of 0.05, 16,951 TCR beta sequences were associated with HLA alleles. A prior analysis recorded that most TCR beta V segments were productive about 87% or about 30% of the time.

PCR employed 60 Vbeta and 13 Jbeta primers. In the original analysis: A follow-up analysis tallied 70 million to 80 million unique TCR beta chains, roughly 11 million shared. Sequencing was performed with immunoSEQ multiplex PCR; in TCRdb, only in-frame clones are kept and a portion is missing. The V and J calls and the clone size are those of that table, but D and trimming were determined from the DNA. The sample has under 200,000 clones, roughly 80% seen once. Sequencing input: PBMCs. The source is a young man in good health and CMV-seronegative. The V gene is TRBV28, the J gene TRBJ2-6, with a possible D match to TRBD1 (6 bases). The DNA for the CDR3 is TGTGCCAGCAGTTTATCCCTCGGACAGTCCTCTGGGGCCAACGTCCTGACTTTC. Translation gives CASSLSLGQSSGANVLTF.